This T cell receptor (beta chain) is drawn from a study of OX40 agonist ivuxolimab in advanced cancers. With respect to the entire study: The costimulatory receptor OX40 (CD134) was targeted by ivuxolimab, a fully human IgG2 agonistic monoclonal antibody. Intravenous ivuxolimab was administered to patients every 2 weeks at six dose levels: 0.01, 0.1, 0.3, 1.5, 3 and 10 mg/kg. Among the roughly 52 dose-escalation patients, 19 had hepatocellular carcinoma, roughly 15 melanoma, 9 renal cell carcinoma and 9 head and neck cancer. In the dose-escalation cohort, 70% to 85% of patients were male, and the mean age was roughly 60 years with a range of roughly 23 to 79. Patients were allowed to have had prior anti-PD-1, anti-PD-L1 or anti-CTLA-4 therapy, and 30% to 40% of the dose-escalation patients had previously received checkpoint inhibitors. Partial responses were achieved by three dose-escalation patients, of whom one had hepatocellular carcinoma and two had cutaneous melanoma. The point of sequencing TCRbeta in the periphery was to test whether ivuxolimab changed TCR sequence diversity and drove clonal T-cell expansion. The paper covers the monotherapy dose-escalation part of the phase I ivuxolimab trial, which included N ≈ 50 patients. Results the study describes overall, beyond this receptor: Low levels of normalized T-cell clonal expansion were also seen in some patients who did not respond. The antigen specificity of the peripheral T cells that underwent clonal expansion was not determined. In partial responders in the 0.1-3.0 mg/kg groups, normalized peripheral clonal expansion was found to be among the lowest, especially among CD8+ T cells. After ivuxolimab, more expanded clones were found on average in CD8+ T cells than in CD4+ T cells. Clonal expansion of both CD4+ and CD8+ blood T cells was observed from baseline to week 6 at doses 0.1 to 3.0 mg/kg.

Taken from the germline V gene (reference sequence), the CDR1 and CDR2 loops are MNHEY and SMNVEV. The CDR3 numbers 14 residues from cysteine through phenylalanine. The only DNA kept is the CDR3, 42 bases in frame from the first base. V is cut back by 5 bases and J by 6 bases, with 8 bases in the junction unmatched. For sequencing of the TCRbeta CDR3 region, genomic DNA was extracted from the sorted cells. The immunoSEQ Assay was used to sequence the TCRbeta CDR3 regions. Drawn from immuneACCESS, this table holds only the in-frame rearrangements with V and J called that TCRdb kept. Clones are partly lost; checked studies trace under half to an unresolved V gene and leave the rest unexplained. The sample table records roughly 61,000 clones; 91% of these occur just once. Roughly a sixth of the sample is held by the ten biggest clonotypes. Worth noting for this clone: Its cognate antigen has yet to be identified. Per-base qualities were not stored, and no clone one base away is much larger.

The trial excluded patients who had a history of autoimmune disease or were on systemic immunosuppression. Peripheral blood for TCR sequencing was collected from all dose cohorts at baseline, on cycle 4 day 1, and on cycle 7 day 1. Samples were obtained from an open-label, multicenter, first-in-human phase I dose-escalation trial of ivuxolimab. The trial enrolled adults with locally advanced or metastatic head and neck squamous cell, hepatocellular, melanoma or renal cell carcinoma. Before TCR sequencing, CD4+ and CD8+ T cells were separately sorted from peripheral blood. Here the sequenced sample was CD4+ or CD8+ T cells sorted from blood, taken in a trial of the OX40 agonist ivuxolimab. Rearrangement joined TRBV27 to TRBJ1-2, with TRBD1 matching 8 junction bases. The clonotype was recovered from an adult with an advanced solid tumor such as melanoma, head and neck, liver or kidney cancer. The DNA sequence is given as TGTGCCAGCAGTCTAGGACAGGGTTTTGATGGCTACACCTTC. This codes for CASSLGQGFDGYTF.